This TCR beta chain was obtained from a study of Graves' ophthalmopathy and Graves' hyperthyroidism. Study-wide results and limits: Predictions made by the model for ophthalmopathy progression reached approximately 70% sensitivity and about 72% specificity.

The V and J ends lost 0 bases and 0 bases respectively, with 15 bases between them. Germline V gives CDR1 MNHEY, CDR2 SMNVEV (reference sequence). The CDR3 extends over 18 amino acids. As for this clonotype: Antigen: not known.

RNA transcripts provided the template for amplifying TCR beta CDR3 regions. The authors performed first-round RT-PCR with HTBI primers and then a second-round multiplex PCR. Using its own MiXCR run on the multiplex PCR reads, TCRdb lists one record per CDR3 protein. The repertoire holds about 220,000 distinct CDR3 sequences, with about 22% as singletons. An approximately 10 ml volume of fresh peripheral blood provided the PBMCs. The clonotype was recovered from a woman aged 50 to 60 with Graves' ophthalmopathy. The rearrangement joins TRBV27 to TRBJ1-5; tentatively, D is TRBD1 (5 bases). The specimen sequenced was peripheral blood. The CDR3 region is CASSLSRPGPDSNQPQHF. As DNA, the CDR3 is TGTGCCAGCAGTTTATCCAGGCCGGGGCCGGATAGCAATCAGCCCCAGCATTTT.